This TCR beta chain stems from a study of control samples from healthy donors and cancer patients. The V gene's germline CDR1 is SGHRS and CDR2 YFSETQ. The CDR3 has 13 residues. Deletions cut 4 bases from V and 0 bases from J, with 5 bases between. The assay was immunoSEQ multiplex PCR, and TCRdb's table has in-frame clones only and misses some. Here the sample spans 65,000 to 85,000 clones, about 87% being singletons. The specimen sequenced was PBMCs. The sequence was obtained from a woman in her 50s with head and neck cancer. The V gene is TRBV5-1, the J gene TRBJ1-3; no reliable D call. CDR3 coding DNA: TGCGCCAGCAGCAGAGACTCTGGAAACACCATATATTTT. This translates into CASSRDSGNTIYF.